Shown below are 5 T cell receptor beta chains from a single sample sequenced in a study of T-cell reconstitution after alpha-beta-depleted transplantation in children. Researchers prepared the TCRbeta library using unique molecular identifiers, the study reports. Each CDR3 protein gets one entry after TCRdb re-called the PCR reads with MiXCR. This repertoire shows 200,000 or so distinct CDR3 sequences, 5.5% to 7% found once; its top ten account for around 4.3%. Sample: PBMCs, taken before TCRalphabeta/CD19-depleted stem cell transplant. Receptors originate from a girl under two years old with combined immunodeficiency, due to receive a stem cell transplant.

V is TRBV7-6 and J is TRBJ2-7; D perhaps matches TRBD2 (5 bases). With 5 bases removed from V and 3 bases from J, the gap between germline ends came to 14 bases. CDR3 length equals 14 residues. Germline CDR1 reads SGHVS; CDR2 reads FNYEAQ. The CDR3, as DNA: TGTGCCAGCAGCCCCCGAGAGGGAGTCTACGAGCAGTACTTC. Translation: CASSPREGVYEQYF.

This clonotype was seen repeatedly, ten times or more. V gene TRBV28 combines with J gene TRBJ2-2; D is undetermined. This CDR3 is 13 amino acids long. With 5 bases removed from V and 13 bases from J, the gap between germline ends came to 17 bases. CDR1 is MDHEN, CDR2 SYDVKM, per germline. CDR3 coding DNA: TGTGCCAGCAGTCCCTCTCTTTCACTCTGGCTGTTTTTT. This gives the protein CASSPSLSLWLFF.

This clonotype was seen a handful of times. The V and J genes are TRBV7-2 and TRBJ2-3; 7 bases agree with TRBD2. V was pared by 1 base and J by 5 bases, with 12 bases of the junction left unmatched. The germline V gene has CDR1 SGHTA and CDR2 FQGNSA. The CDR3 has 17 amino acids. The chain's CDR3 is CASSLGWYSGVGDTQYF. The CDR3 coding sequence is TGTGCCAGCAGCTTAGGGTGGTACAGCGGGGTCGGAGATACGCAGTATTTT. Complete variable domain (other parts from reference TRBV7-2 and TRBJ2-3): GAGVSQSPSNKVTEKGKDVELRCDPISGHTALYWYRQSLGQGLEFLIYFQGNSAPDKSGLPSDRFSAERTGGSVSTLTIQRTQQEDSAVYLCASSLGWYSGVGDTQYFGPGTRLTVL.

This clonotype was counted at least ten times. The chain is built from TRBV28 and TRBJ1-1; D uncertain. Germline V gene lookup returns CDR1 MDHEN and CDR2 SYDVKM. V was cut by 8 bases and J by 1 base, with 8 bases left in between. There are 12 residues in the CDR3. CDR3 sequence reads: CASLVPNTEAFF. The CDR3 bases are TGTGCCAGCCTGGTCCCGAACACTGAAGCTTTCTTT. Full variable domain (outside the CDR3, taken from reference TRBV28 and TRBJ1-1): DVKVTQSSRYLVKRTGEKVFLECVQDMDHENMFWYRQDPGLGLRLIYFSYDVKMKEKGDIPEGYSVSREKKERFSLILESASTNQTSMYLCASLVPNTEAFFGQGTRLTVV.

The chain carries TRBV29-1 and TRBJ1-2; 9 bases agree with TRBD1. The germline V gene encodes CDR1 SQVTM and CDR2 ANQGSEA. V trimming: 1 base; J trimming: 2 bases; junction bases outside the gene matches: 5. The length of the CDR3 is 15 residues. CDR3 sequence (DNA): TGCAGCGTTGAAGGGGGACAGGGAGTAAACTATGGCTACACCTTC. This encodes CSVEGGQGVNYGYTF.